One sample yielded the 8 T cell receptor beta chains listed below, sequenced in a study of cytomegalovirus exposure and HLA in healthy donors. Primers included in the PCR were 60 Vbeta and 13 Jbeta primers. Repertoires were generated with immunoSEQ multiplex PCR, while TCRdb's copy carries only in-frame clones and drops some. The sample includes 150,000 or so clones, over 75% of them seen just once. Specimen: PBMCs. The receptors here all came from a male donor in good health and CMV-seronegative.

The chain joins TRBV10-3 to TRBJ1-2; D gene uncertain. Trimming took off 3 bases at V and 7 bases at J, with 12 bases between the two ends. CDR1 is ENHRY, CDR2 SYGVKD, per germline. The CDR3 sequence is 13 residues long. CDR3: CAISEVLATGYTF. The CDR3 DNA reads as TGTGCCATCAGTGAAGTTTTAGCTACTGGCTACACCTTC.

CDR3 sequence (DNA): TGTGCCAGCAGCTCCCGGACAGGGGGCTCCTACAATGAGCAGTTCTTC. This encodes CASSSRTGGSYNEQFF. The chain uses TRBV7-2 and TRBJ2-1; TRBD1 aligns across 10 bases. The CDR3 covers 16 residues. V was clipped by 4 bases and J by 0 bases; unmatched bases: 3. Looked up from germline, CDR1 is SGHTA and CDR2 is FQGNSA.

This clone was recorded once. The J gene is TRBJ2-2, the V gene TRBV19; TRBD1 matches 7 bases. V dropped 8 bases and J dropped 6; count of bases not matched to a gene: 3. The CDR3 loop spans 12 amino acids. Germline CDR1 reads LNHDA; CDR2 reads SQIVND (reference sequence). The CDR3 region is CASRQGPGELFF. CDR3 in DNA: TGTGCCAGTCGACAGGGTCCCGGGGAGCTGTTTTTT.

The V and J genes are TRBV29-1 and TRBJ1-2; perhaps TRBD1 as D (6 bases). Germline assignment: CDR1 SQVTM and CDR2 ANQGSEA. V lost 7 bases, J lost 0 bases, and 12 bases lay in between. CDR3 length: 13 residues. The DNA for the CDR3 is TGCAGCGCGGGATGGGACACTAACTATGGCTACACCTTC. Amino acids: CSAGWDTNYGYTF.

The genes are TRBV5-1 and TRBJ1-4; D is undetermined. The germline CDR1 and CDR2 sequences are SGHRS and YFSETQ. The CDR3 contains 14 residues. With 4 bases removed from V and 5 bases from J, the gap between germline ends came to 12 bases. The CDR3 sequence is CASSPQSRNEKLFF. In DNA form, the CDR3 reads TGCGCCAGCAGCCCGCAGTCTAGAAATGAAAAACTGTTTTTT.

The chain links TRBV27 to TRBJ1-5; no definite D call. With 0 bases removed from V and 1 base from J, the gap between germline ends came to 7 bases. The germline V gene has CDR1 MNHEY and CDR2 SMNVEV (reference sequence). This CDR3 region has 15 residues. The CDR3 nucleotides are TGTGCCAGCAGTTTATCGGGAGGAAGCAATCAGCCCCAGCATTTT. Translated, it gives CASSLSGGSNQPQHF.

The rearrangement joins TRBV29-1 to TRBJ2-5, with 15 positions matching TRBD2. Germline lookup yields CDR1 SQVTM and CDR2 ANQGSEA. V trimming: 3 bases; J trimming: 4 bases; junction bases outside the gene matches: 9. The CDR3 runs 17 residues. CDR3 sequence (DNA): TGCAGCGTTGACGGCCTGGGACTAGCGGGAGGTGGAGAGACCCAGTACTTC. It is translated as CSVDGLGLAGGGETQYF.

CDR3 region: CASSSRQGGQPQHF. The CDR3 region has the DNA TGTGCCAGCAGCTCAAGACAGGGAGGCCAGCCCCAGCATTTT. The chain combines TRBV7-2 with TRBJ1-5; 7 bases are a match to TRBD1. There are 14 residues in the CDR3. Germline trimming cut 4 bases from V and 7 bases from J; bases unmatched to any gene: 7. Germline CDR1 SGHTA, CDR2 FQGNSA. The entire variable domain, with the rest obtained from reference TRBV7-2 and TRBJ1-5, is as follows: GAGVSQSPSNKVTEKGKDVELRCDPISGHTALYWYRQSLGQGLEFLIYFQGNSAPDKSGLPSDRFSAERTGGSVSTLTIQRTQQEDSAVYLCASSSRQGGQPQHFGDGTRLSIL.